A single sample is the source of the 2 T cell receptor beta chains below, sequenced in a study of T cells in Graves' hyperthyroidism and ophthalmopathy. There were TCR beta CDR3 regions amplified from RNA transcripts. RT-PCR in the first round (using the HTBI primer set) targeted the TCR CDR3. TCRdb independently ran MiXCR on the multiplex PCR reads; one entry per CDR3 protein. The table lists hundreds of thousands of distinct CDR3 sequences, about 45% of them singletons. Material for sequencing was peripheral blood or thyroid tissue (not recorded which). These receptors all come from an adult man with Graves' disease, either hyperthyroidism or ophthalmopathy (not recorded which).

As regards this clonotype: Since no conserved phenylalanine or tryptophan closes the CDR3, a read error is the likely cause. The CDR3 region is CASRPGTGGKRTETQYL. In nucleotides, the CDR3 is TGTGCCAGCAGACCGGGGACAGGGGGTAAAAGGACGGAGACCCAGTACCTC. The J gene is TRBJ2-5, the V gene TRBV6-1, with 11 bases aligning to TRBD1. Germline assignment: CDR1 MNHNS and CDR2 SASEGT. The V segment lost 6 bases and the J segment 5 bases; nucleotides outside the gene matches: 14. There are 17 residues in the CDR3.

This clonotype was detected only once. The chain recombines TRBV15 with TRBJ1-4, with a tentative D call TRBD1 (5 bases). CDR1 LNHNV and CDR2 YYDKDF come from the germline V gene (reference sequence). The CDR3 runs 17 residues. With 0 bases removed from V and 8 bases from J, the gap between germline ends came to 19 bases. The CDR3: CATSRDTSGGGREKLFF. In DNA, the CDR3 is TGTGCCACCAGCAGAGATACTAGCGGGGGGGGACGAGAAAAACTGTTTTTT.